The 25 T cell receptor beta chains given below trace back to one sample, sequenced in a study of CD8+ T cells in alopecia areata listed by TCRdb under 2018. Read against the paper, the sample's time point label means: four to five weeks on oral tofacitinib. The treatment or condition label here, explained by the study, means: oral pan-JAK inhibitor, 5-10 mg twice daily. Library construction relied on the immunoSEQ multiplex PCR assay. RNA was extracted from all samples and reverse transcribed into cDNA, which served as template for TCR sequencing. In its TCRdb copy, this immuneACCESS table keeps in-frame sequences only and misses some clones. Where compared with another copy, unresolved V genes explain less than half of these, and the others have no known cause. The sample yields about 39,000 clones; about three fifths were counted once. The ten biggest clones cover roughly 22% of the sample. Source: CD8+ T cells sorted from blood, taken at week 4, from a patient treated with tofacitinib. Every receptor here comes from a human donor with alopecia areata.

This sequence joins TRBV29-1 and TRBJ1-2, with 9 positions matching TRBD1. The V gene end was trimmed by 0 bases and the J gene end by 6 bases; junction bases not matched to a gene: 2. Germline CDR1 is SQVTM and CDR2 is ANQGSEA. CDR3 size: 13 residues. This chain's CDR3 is CSVEDRDRDGYTF. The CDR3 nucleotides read TGCAGCGTTGAAGATCGGGACAGGGATGGCTACACCTTC.

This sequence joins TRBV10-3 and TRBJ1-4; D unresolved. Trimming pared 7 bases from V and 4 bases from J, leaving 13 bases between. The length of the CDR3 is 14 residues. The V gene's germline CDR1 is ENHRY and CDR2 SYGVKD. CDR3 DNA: TGTGCCATCACCCATCACGGGCTTAATGAAAAACTGTTTTTT. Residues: CAITHHGLNEKLFF.

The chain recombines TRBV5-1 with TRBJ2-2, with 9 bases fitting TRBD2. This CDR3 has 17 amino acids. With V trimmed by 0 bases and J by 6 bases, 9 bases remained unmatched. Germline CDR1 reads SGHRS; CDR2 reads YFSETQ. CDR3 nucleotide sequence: TGCGCCAGCAGCTTGGAGCTAGCGGGACTCAGCGCCGGGGAGCTGTTTTTT. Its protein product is CASSLELAGLSAGELFF.

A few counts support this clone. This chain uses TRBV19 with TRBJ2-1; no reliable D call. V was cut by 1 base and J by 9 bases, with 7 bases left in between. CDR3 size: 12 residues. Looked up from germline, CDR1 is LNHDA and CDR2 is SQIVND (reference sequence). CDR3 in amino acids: CASSIGGPEQFF. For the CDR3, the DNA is TGTGCCAGTAGTATAGGCGGCCCTGAGCAGTTCTTC.

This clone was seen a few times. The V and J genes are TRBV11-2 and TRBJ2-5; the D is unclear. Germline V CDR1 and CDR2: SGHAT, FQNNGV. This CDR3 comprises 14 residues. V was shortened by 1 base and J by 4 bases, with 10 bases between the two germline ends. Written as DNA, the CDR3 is TGTGCCAGCAGCTTAGTTGAGGCACTAGAGACCCAGTACTTC. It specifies CASSLVEALETQYF.

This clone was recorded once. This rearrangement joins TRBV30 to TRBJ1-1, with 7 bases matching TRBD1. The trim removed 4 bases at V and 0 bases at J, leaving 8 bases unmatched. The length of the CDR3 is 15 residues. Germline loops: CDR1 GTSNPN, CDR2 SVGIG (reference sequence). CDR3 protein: CAWTRDSPMNTEAFF. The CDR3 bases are TGTGCCTGGACGAGGGACAGCCCGATGAACACTGAAGCTTTCTTT.

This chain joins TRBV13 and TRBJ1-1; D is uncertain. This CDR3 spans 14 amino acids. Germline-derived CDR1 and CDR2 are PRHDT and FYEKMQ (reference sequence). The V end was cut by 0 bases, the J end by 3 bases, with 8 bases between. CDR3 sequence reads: CASSLGRGYTEAFF. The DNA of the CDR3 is TGTGCCAGCAGCTTAGGCCGGGGATACACTGAAGCTTTCTTT.

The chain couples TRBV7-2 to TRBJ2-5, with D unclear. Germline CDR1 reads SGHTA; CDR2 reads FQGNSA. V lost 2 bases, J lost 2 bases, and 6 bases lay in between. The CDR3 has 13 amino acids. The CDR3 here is CASSLWRQETQYF. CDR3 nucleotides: TGTGCCAGCAGCTTATGGCGACAAGAGACCCAGTACTTC.

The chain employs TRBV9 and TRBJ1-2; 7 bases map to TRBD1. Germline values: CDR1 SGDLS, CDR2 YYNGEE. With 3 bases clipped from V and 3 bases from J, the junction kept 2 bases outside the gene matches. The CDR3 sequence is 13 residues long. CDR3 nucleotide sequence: TGTGCCAGCAGCGGAACAGGGGACTATGGCTACACCTTC. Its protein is CASSGTGDYGYTF.

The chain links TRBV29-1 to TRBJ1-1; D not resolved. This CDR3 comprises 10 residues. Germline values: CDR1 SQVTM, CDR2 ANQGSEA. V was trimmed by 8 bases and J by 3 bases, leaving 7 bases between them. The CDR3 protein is CSSVHTEAFF. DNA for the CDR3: TGCAGCTCCGTACACACTGAAGCTTTCTTT.

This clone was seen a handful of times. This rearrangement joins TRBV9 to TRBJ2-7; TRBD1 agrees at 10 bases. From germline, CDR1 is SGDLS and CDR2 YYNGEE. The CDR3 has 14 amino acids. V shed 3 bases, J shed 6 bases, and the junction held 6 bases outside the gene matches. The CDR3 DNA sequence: TGTGCCAGCAGCGCCGGGACAGGGGATGGCGAGCAGTACTTC. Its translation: CASSAGTGDGEQYF.

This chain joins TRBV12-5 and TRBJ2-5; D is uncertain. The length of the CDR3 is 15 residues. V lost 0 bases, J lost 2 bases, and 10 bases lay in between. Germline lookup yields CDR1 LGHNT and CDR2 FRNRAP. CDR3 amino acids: CASGLVLGGQETQYF. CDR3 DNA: TGTGCTAGTGGTTTGGTACTCGGCGGTCAAGAGACCCAGTACTTC.

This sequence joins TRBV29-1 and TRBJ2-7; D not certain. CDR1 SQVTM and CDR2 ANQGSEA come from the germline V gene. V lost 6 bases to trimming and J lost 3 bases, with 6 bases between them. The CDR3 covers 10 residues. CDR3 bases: TGCAGCGTGGTGGACTACGAGCAGTACTTC. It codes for CSVVDYEQYF.

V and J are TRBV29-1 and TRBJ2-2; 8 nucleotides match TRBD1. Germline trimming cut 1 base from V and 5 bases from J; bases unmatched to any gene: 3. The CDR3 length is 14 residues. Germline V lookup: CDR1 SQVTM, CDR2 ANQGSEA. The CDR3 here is CSVEGGTGTGELFF. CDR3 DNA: TGCAGCGTTGAAGGCGGGACAGGTACCGGGGAGCTGTTTTTT.

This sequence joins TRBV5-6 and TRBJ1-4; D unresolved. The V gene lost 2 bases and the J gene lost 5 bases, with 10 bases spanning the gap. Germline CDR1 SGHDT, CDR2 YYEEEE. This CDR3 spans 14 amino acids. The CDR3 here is CASSLSTGNEKLFF. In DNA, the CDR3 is TGTGCCAGCAGCTTATCAACGGGGAATGAAAAACTGTTTTTT.

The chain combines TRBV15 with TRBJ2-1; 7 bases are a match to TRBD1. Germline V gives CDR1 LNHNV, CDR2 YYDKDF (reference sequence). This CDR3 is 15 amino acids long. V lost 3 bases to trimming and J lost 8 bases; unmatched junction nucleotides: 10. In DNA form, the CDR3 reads TGTGCCACCAGCAGTAGTTTCGGCAGGGGGTATGAGCAGTTCTTC. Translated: CATSSSFGRGYEQFF.

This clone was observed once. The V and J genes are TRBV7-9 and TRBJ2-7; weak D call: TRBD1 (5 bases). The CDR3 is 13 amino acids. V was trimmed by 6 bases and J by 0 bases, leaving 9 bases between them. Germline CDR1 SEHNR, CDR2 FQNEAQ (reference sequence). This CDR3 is CASRGPDSYEQYF. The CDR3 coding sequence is TGTGCCAGCAGGGGGCCGGACTCCTACGAGCAGTACTTC.

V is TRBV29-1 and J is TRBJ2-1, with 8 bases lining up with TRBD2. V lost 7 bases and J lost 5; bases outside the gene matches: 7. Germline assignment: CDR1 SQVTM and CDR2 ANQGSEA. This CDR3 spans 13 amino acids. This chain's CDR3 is CSGNGGANNEQFF. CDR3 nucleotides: TGCAGCGGAAACGGGGGGGCCAACAATGAGCAGTTCTTC.

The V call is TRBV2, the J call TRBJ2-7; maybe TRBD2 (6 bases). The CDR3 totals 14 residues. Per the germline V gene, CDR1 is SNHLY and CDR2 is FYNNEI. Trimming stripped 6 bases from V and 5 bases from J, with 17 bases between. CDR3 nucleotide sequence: TGTGCCAGCAGCTTAGGAGGGTCGTGGGACGAGCAGTACTTC. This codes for CASSLGGSWDEQYF.

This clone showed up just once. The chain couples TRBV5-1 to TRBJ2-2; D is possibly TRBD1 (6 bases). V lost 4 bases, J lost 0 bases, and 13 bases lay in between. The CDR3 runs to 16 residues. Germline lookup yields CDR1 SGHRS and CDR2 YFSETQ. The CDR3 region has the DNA TGCGCCAGCAGCCCATACAGGGATACGAACACCGGGGAGCTGTTTTTT. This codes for CASSPYRDTNTGELFF. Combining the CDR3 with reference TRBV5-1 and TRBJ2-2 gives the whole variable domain KAGVTQTPRYLIKTRGQQVTLSCSPISGHRSVSWYQQTPGQGLQFLFEYFSETQRNKGNFPGRFSGRQFSNSRSEMNVSTLELGDSALYLCASSPYRDTNTGELFFGEGSRLTVL.

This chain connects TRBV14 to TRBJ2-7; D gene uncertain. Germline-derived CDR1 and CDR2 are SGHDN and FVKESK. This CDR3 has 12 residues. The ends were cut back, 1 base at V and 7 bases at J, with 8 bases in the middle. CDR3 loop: CASSQVGWEQYF. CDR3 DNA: TGTGCCAGCAGCCAAGTGGGATGGGAGCAGTACTTC.

The CDR3 sequence is CAWSVGATYEQYF. The CDR3 DNA follows: TGTGCCTGGAGTGTAGGGGCTACCTACGAGCAGTACTTC. The chain uses TRBV30 and TRBJ2-7, with TRBD1 as a possible D gene (5 bases). In germline, CDR1 is GTSNPN, CDR2 SVGIG (reference sequence). CDR3 length equals 13 residues. Trimming pared 0 bases from V and 2 bases from J, leaving 8 bases between.

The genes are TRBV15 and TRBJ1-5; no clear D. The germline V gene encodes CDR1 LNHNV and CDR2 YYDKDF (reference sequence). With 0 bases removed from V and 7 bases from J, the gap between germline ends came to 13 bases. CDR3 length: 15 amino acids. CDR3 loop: CATSREKRAEQPQHF. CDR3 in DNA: TGTGCCACCAGCAGAGAAAAGAGGGCTGAGCAGCCCCAGCATTTT.

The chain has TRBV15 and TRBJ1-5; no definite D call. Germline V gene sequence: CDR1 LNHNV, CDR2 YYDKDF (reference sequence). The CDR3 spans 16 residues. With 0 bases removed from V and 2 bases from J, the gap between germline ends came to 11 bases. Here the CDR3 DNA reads TGTGCCACCAGCAGAGATACCCGGGGTGGCAATCAGCCCCAGCATTTT. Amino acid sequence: CATSRDTRGGNQPQHF.

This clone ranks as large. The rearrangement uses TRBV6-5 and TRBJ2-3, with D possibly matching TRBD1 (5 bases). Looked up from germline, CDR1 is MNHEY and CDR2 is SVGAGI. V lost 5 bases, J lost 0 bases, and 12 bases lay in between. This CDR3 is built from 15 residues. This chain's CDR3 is CASSVQGGSTDTQYF. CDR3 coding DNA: TGTGCCAGCAGTGTCCAGGGTGGGAGCACAGATACGCAGTATTTT.